Presented here are 30 T cell receptor beta chains from one specimen sequenced in a study of OX40 agonist ivuxolimab in advanced cancers. Data came from immunoSEQ multiplex PCR; TCRdb stores just in-frame clones and leaves some out. The data hold tens of thousands of clones, with about 89% observed a single time. The specimen was CD4+ or CD8+ T cells sorted from blood, collected in a trial of the OX40 agonist ivuxolimab. These receptors were obtained from an adult with an advanced solid tumor such as melanoma, head and neck, liver or kidney cancer.

This sequence joins TRBV4-2 and TRBJ2-2, with 8 positions matching TRBD2. V trimming: 3 bases; J trimming: 4 bases; junction bases outside the gene matches: 7. Germline V CDR1 and CDR2: LGHNA, YNFKEQ. This CDR3 has 16 amino acids. This CDR3 is CASSQAGTRGTGELFF. CDR3 in DNA: TGTGCCAGCAGCCAGGCCGGGACTAGAGGCACCGGGGAGCTGTTTTTT.

This sequence joins TRBV4-3 and TRBJ2-7, with D possibly being TRBD2 (6 bases). This CDR3 spans 14 amino acids. Trimming stripped 4 bases from V and 3 bases from J, with 13 bases between. The germline CDR1 and CDR2 sequences are LGHNA and YSLEER. In DNA form, the CDR3 reads TGCGCCAGCAGCCGTTTAGCGGTGGGCTACGAGCAGTACTTC. Its translation: CASSRLAVGYEQYF.

V gene TRBV6-5 combines with J gene TRBJ2-1; no firm D call. Germline V gives CDR1 MNHEY, CDR2 SVGAGI. Trimming removed 6 bases at V and 6 bases at J, with 6 bases between. This CDR3 is 11 amino acids long. The CDR3 loop reads CASSRSNEQFF. DNA of the CDR3: TGTGCCAGCAGCCGGAGCAATGAGCAGTTCTTC.

The count of this clone is one. This chain links TRBV5-1 with TRBJ2-1; 7 bases agree with TRBD2. This CDR3 region has 15 residues. Germline CDR1 SGHRS, CDR2 YFSETQ. The V and J ends lost 1 base and 7 bases, in that order; junction bases with no gene match: 8. The CDR3 is CASSLLAGEGNEQFF. The CDR3 DNA reads as TGCGCCAGCAGCTTGCTTGCGGGAGAGGGGAATGAGCAGTTCTTC. Looking up the rest from reference TRBV5-1 and TRBJ2-1 gives the full variable domain: KAGVTQTPRYLIKTRGQQVTLSCSPISGHRSVSWYQQTPGQGLQFLFEYFSETQRNKGNFPGRFSGRQFSNSRSEMNVSTLELGDSALYLCASSLLAGEGNEQFFGPGTRLTVL.

This sequence joins TRBV19 and TRBJ2-5, with D unclear. The germline CDR1 and CDR2 sequences are LNHDA and SQIVND (reference sequence). V gave up 4 bases and J gave up 2 bases, with 8 bases separating them. This CDR3 contains 13 residues. The CDR3 region has the DNA TGTGCCAGTAGTAATGAGGTTCAAGAGACCCAGTACTTC. Protein sequence: CASSNEVQETQYF.

The chain has TRBV10-3 and TRBJ1-1; D is perhaps TRBD1 (6 bases). CDR3 length: 14 residues. V was trimmed by 3 bases and J by 8 bases, leaving 16 bases between them. Germline-derived CDR1 and CDR2 are ENHRY and SYGVKD. The DNA for the CDR3 is TGTGCCATCAGTGAATCGACCAGGGGTGGCGAAGCTTTCTTT. It yields the protein CAISESTRGGEAFF.

The chain uses TRBV6-1 and TRBJ1-2; unclear D gene. Trimming took 2 bases from V and 5 from J, leaving 12 bases between them. The CDR3 contains 14 residues. Per the germline V gene, CDR1 is MNHNS and CDR2 is SASEGT. The CDR3 nucleotides read TGTGCCAGCAGTGAACAGGCAGGCTCGTATGGCTACACCTTC. Translation gives CASSEQAGSYGYTF.

The count of this clone is one. The J gene is TRBJ2-7, the V gene TRBV6-5; 9 bases fit TRBD2. J was trimmed by 3 bases and V by 6 bases; bases with no gene match: 3. The CDR3 has 13 residues. Germline CDR1 reads MNHEY; CDR2 reads SVGAGI. In DNA form, the CDR3 reads TGTGCCAGCAGAAAGCGGGAGGTCTACGAGCAGTACTTC. Its protein product is CASRKREVYEQYF.

The rearrangement joins TRBV4-1 to TRBJ1-2; a weak D match, TRBD1 (6 bases). Deletions cut 4 bases from V and 2 bases from J, with 14 bases between. The CDR3 contains 15 residues. CDR1 is MGHRA and CDR2 is YSYEKL in the germline V gene. The CDR3: CASSLSRGLNYGYTF. CDR3 in DNA: TGCGCCAGCAGCCTTTCCCGGGGGCTAAACTATGGCTACACCTTC.

This chain links TRBV6-1 with TRBJ2-1; 9 nucleotides align to TRBD2. With V trimmed by 2 bases and J by 5 bases, 4 bases remained unmatched. The CDR3 runs 15 residues. The germline V gene has CDR1 MNHNS and CDR2 SASEGT. CDR3 protein: CASSEYAGGHNEQFF. In DNA, the CDR3 is TGTGCCAGCAGTGAATATGCGGGAGGGCACAATGAGCAGTTCTTC.

This chain joins TRBV7-8 and TRBJ2-5; 7 bases are a match to TRBD1. The CDR3 has 13 residues. Germline V gives CDR1 SGHVS, CDR2 FQNEAQ. The V segment lost 4 bases and the J segment 2 bases; nucleotides outside the gene matches: 1. CDR3 in amino acids: CASSWGQQETQYF. In DNA, the CDR3 is TGTGCCAGCAGCTGGGGACAGCAAGAGACCCAGTACTTC.

The chain uses TRBV27 and TRBJ2-2, with 9 bases that match TRBD1. Trimming at V came to 4 bases and at J to 8 bases, leaving 11 bases not matched to a gene. This CDR3 spans 16 amino acids. Germline V lookup: CDR1 MNHEY, CDR2 SMNVEV (reference sequence). In DNA, the CDR3 is TGTGCCAGCAGTTCTTCATCCGGGACAGGGCTTGGGGAGCTGTTTTTT. It is translated as CASSSSSGTGLGELFF.

The chain links TRBV11-2 to TRBJ2-2; 8 nucleotides agree with TRBD1. V lost 5 bases and J lost 1; bases outside the gene matches: 3. Germline V gives CDR1 SGHAT, CDR2 FQNNGV. CDR3 length equals 15 residues. CDR3: CASSIDRGNTGELFF. In nucleotides, the CDR3 is TGTGCCAGCAGCATCGACAGGGGGAACACCGGGGAGCTGTTTTTT.

The chain uses TRBV9 and TRBJ2-1; TRBD2 agrees at 11 bases. The CDR3 runs 15 residues. In germline, CDR1 is SGDLS, CDR2 YYNGEE. With V trimmed by 0 bases and J by 7 bases, 3 bases remained unmatched. CDR3 loop: CASSVAASGGNEQFF. CDR3 nucleotides: TGTGCCAGCAGCGTAGCGGCTAGCGGGGGGAATGAGCAGTTCTTC. Complete variable domain (other parts from reference TRBV9 and TRBJ2-1): DSGVTQTPKHLITATGQRVTLRCSPRSGDLSVYWYQQSLDQGLQFLIQYYNGEERAKGNILERFSAQQFPDLHSELNLSSLELGDSALYFCASSVAASGGNEQFFGPGTRLTVL.

This rearrangement joins TRBV5-4 to TRBJ2-3; tentative D call: TRBD1 (6 bases). Germline-derived CDR1 and CDR2 are SGHNT and YYREEE (reference sequence). CDR3 length: 15 residues. Trimming left V 4 bases short and J 0 bases short, with 12 bases between. In nucleotides, the CDR3 is TGTGCCAGCAGCCACCAGGGGTCTAGCACAGATACGCAGTATTTT. Translating it yields CASSHQGSSTDTQYF.

This clone was seen once. The chain employs TRBV6-5 and TRBJ1-1; a weak D match, TRBD1 (5 bases). Germline CDR1 MNHEY, CDR2 SVGAGI. V was cut by 6 bases and J by 6 bases, with 14 bases left in between. The CDR3 totals 13 residues. Here the CDR3 DNA reads TGTGCCAGCAGCCGCGCCGGGACCGCTGAAGCTTTCTTT. Its translation: CASSRAGTAEAFF.

The CDR3 DNA follows: TGTGCCAGCAGTTATGGGGTATCAGGCGAGCAGTACTTC. Translated: CASSYGVSGEQYF. The chain carries TRBV6-6 and TRBJ2-7; no clear D. Trimming cost V 3 bases and J 6 bases, with 12 bases left between them. The CDR3 length is 13 residues. Germline CDR1 and CDR2: MNHNY and SVGAGI (reference sequence).

This clone was counted a single time. The gene calls are TRBV19 and TRBJ2-2, with no clear D. The CDR3 consists of 14 residues. V lost 9 bases to trimming and J lost 0 bases, with 11 bases between them. In germline, CDR1 is LNHDA, CDR2 SQIVND (reference sequence). This chain's CDR3 is CASMTRSNTGELFF. For the CDR3, the DNA is TGTGCCAGCATGACCAGGTCGAACACCGGGGAGCTGTTTTTT.

The V gene is TRBV6-4, the J gene TRBJ2-2, with 11 bases fitting TRBD2. The V gene end was trimmed by 8 bases and the J gene end by 7 bases; junction bases not matched to a gene: 15. The CDR3 consists of 17 residues. Germline V gene lookup returns CDR1 MRHNA and CDR2 SNTAGT. The CDR3 DNA reads TGTGCCAGCCGCCCGCAATCTAGCGGGAGGTTCGGCGGGGAGCTGTTTTTT. Encoded protein: CASRPQSSGRFGGELFF.

About this clone itself: The CDR3 end shows no conserved phenylalanine or tryptophan, and so a read error is likely. This rearrangement joins TRBV6-1 to TRBJ1-5, with TRBD1 identical over 8 bases. This CDR3 has 14 residues. Losses at the gene ends were 6 bases for V and 7 bases for J; bases not matched to a gene: 8. Germline values: CDR1 MNHNS, CDR2 SASEGT. Written as DNA, the CDR3 is TGTGCCAGCAGGAAACAGACAGGGGTACAGCCCCAGCATCTT. Protein product: CASRKQTGVQPQHL.

This chain uses TRBV6-5 with TRBJ1-2; D is undetermined. The CDR3 extends over 14 amino acids. Trimming removed 5 bases from V and 3 bases from J, with 13 bases in between. The germline V gene has CDR1 MNHEY and CDR2 SVGAGI. CDR3 residues: CASSQRAVDYGYTF. As DNA, the CDR3 is TGTGCCAGCAGTCAGAGGGCGGTGGACTATGGCTACACCTTC.

V gene TRBV7-9 combines with J gene TRBJ1-1; D is unclear. The length of the CDR3 is 13 residues. Trimming pared 3 bases from V and 5 bases from J, leaving 10 bases between. Germline values: CDR1 SEHNR, CDR2 FQNEAQ (reference sequence). The CDR3 here is CASSFSPETEAFF. CDR3 coding DNA: TGTGCCAGCAGCTTTAGCCCCGAGACTGAAGCTTTCTTT.

CDR3 amino acids: CASSLATGAYEQYF. CDR3 sequence (DNA): TGTGCCAGCAGTTTAGCGACAGGGGCCTACGAGCAGTACTTC. V and J are TRBV27 and TRBJ2-7, with 8 nucleotides matching TRBD1. V shed 2 bases and J 2 bases; nucleotides not matched to a gene: 2. Germline values: CDR1 MNHEY, CDR2 SMNVEV (reference sequence). There are 14 residues in the CDR3.

V usage is TRBV19 and J usage is TRBJ1-6, with 7 bases lining up with TRBD1. This CDR3 region has 14 residues. Trimming at V came to 11 bases and at J to 7 bases, leaving 11 bases not matched to a gene. Germline CDR1 reads LNHDA; CDR2 reads SQIVND (reference sequence). The DNA of the CDR3 is TGTGCCGCGGGCCGGGACAGTAACAATTCACCCCTCCACTTT. Protein: CAAGRDSNNSPLHF.

A single count supports this clone. V is TRBV5-1 and J is TRBJ2-3, with 9 bases fitting TRBD2. The CDR3 is made up of 17 amino acids. J lost 3 bases, V lost 3 bases, and 11 bases had no gene match. The germline V gene encodes CDR1 SGHRS and CDR2 YFSETQ. CDR3 sequence (DNA): TGCGCCAGCAGCTCAGGACTAGCGCCGGGGAGGACAGATACGCAGTATTTT. Translation gives CASSSGLAPGRTDTQYF.

DNA for the CDR3: TGTGCCAGCAGTAGGCTCAATCAGCCCCAGCATTTT. Protein sequence: CASSRLNQPQHF. V gene TRBV6-5 combines with J gene TRBJ1-5; the D is unclear. Germline V gives CDR1 MNHEY, CDR2 SVGAGI. The CDR3 spans 12 residues. V shed 5 bases and J shed 3 bases, with 5 bases lying between them.

The chain joins TRBV5-6 to TRBJ1-1; D remains ambiguous. V was shortened by 0 bases and J by 3 bases, with 6 bases between the two germline ends. The CDR3 has 13 amino acids. Looked up from germline, CDR1 is SGHDT and CDR2 is YYEEEE. Written as DNA, the CDR3 is TGTGCCAGCAGCTTGGAGGTTCACACTGAAGCTTTCTTT. This sequence encodes CASSLEVHTEAFF.

The chain joins TRBV19 to TRBJ2-3; D might be TRBD1 (6 bases). CDR1 and CDR2 from the germline V gene are LNHDA and SQIVND (reference sequence). The CDR3 sequence is 16 residues long. Deletions cut 4 bases from V and 0 bases from J, with 14 bases between. The CDR3 sequence is CASSTPGQTSTDTQYF. The CDR3 coding sequence is TGTGCCAGTAGTACTCCAGGACAGACAAGCACAGATACGCAGTATTTT.

The rearrangement uses TRBV11-2 and TRBJ2-1; 9 bases map to TRBD2. This CDR3 has 14 amino acids. V was pared by 4 bases and J by 7 bases, with 5 bases of the junction left unmatched. Germline-derived CDR1 and CDR2 are SGHAT and FQNNGV. The CDR3 region is CASSSGLARNEQFF. Written as DNA, the CDR3 is TGTGCCAGCAGCTCAGGACTAGCGCGGAATGAGCAGTTCTTC.

This rearrangement joins TRBV10-3 to TRBJ2-1; D remains ambiguous. The V gene lost 3 bases and the J gene lost 0 bases, with 6 bases spanning the gap. The CDR3 sequence is 14 residues long. Germline V CDR1 and CDR2: ENHRY, SYGVKD. CDR3 nucleotides: TGTGCCATCAGTGAAGGTACCTCCTACAATGAGCAGTTCTTC. Residues: CAISEGTSYNEQFF.